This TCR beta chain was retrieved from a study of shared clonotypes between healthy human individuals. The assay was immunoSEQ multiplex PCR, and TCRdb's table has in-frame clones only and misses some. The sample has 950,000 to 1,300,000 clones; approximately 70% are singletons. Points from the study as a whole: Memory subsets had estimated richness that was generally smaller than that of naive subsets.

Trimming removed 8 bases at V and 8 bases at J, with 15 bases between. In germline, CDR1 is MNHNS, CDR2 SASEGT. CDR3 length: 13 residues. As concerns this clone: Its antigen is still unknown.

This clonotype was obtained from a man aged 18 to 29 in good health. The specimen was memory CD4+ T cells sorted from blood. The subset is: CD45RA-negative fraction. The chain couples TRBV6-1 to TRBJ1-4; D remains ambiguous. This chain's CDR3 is CASGWQSGEKLFF. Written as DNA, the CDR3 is TGTGCCAGCGGGTGGCAGAGCGGCGAAAAACTGTTTTTT.